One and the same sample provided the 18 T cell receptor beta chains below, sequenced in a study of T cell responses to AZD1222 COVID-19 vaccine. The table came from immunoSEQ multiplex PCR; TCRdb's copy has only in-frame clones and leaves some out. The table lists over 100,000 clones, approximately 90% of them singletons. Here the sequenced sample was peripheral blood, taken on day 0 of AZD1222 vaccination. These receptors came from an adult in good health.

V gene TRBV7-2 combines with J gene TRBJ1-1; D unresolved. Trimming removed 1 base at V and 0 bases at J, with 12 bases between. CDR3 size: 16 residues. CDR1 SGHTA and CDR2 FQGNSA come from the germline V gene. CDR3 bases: TGTGCCAGCAGCTTAGGATTGGTTCCGATGAACACTGAAGCTTTCTTT. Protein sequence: CASSLGLVPMNTEAFF.

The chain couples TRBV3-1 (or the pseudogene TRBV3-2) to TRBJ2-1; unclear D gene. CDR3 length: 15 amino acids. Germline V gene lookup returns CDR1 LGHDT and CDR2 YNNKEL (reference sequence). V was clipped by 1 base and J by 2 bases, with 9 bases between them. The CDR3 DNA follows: TGTGCCAGCAGCCAAGCCGACCGAGCCTACAATGAGCAGTTCTTC. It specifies CASSQADRAYNEQFF.

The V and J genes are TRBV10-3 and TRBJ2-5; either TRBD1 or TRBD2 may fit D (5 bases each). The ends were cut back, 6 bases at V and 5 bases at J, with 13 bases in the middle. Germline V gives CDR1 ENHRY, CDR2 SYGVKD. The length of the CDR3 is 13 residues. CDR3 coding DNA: TGTGCCATCAGGGGGACGGTGGGGGAGACCCAGTACTTC. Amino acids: CAIRGTVGETQYF.

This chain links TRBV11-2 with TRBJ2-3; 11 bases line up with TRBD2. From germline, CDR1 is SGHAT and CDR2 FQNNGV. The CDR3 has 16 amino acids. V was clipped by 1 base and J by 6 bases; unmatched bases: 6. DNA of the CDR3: TGTGCCAGCAGCTTAGGGAATAGCGGGGGGGAGGATACGCAGTATTTT. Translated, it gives CASSLGNSGGEDTQYF.

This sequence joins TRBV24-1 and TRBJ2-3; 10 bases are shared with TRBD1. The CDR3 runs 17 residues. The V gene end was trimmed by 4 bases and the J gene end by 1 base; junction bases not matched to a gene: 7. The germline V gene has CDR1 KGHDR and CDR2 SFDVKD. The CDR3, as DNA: TGTGCCACCAGTGAATCCGGGACAGGGGTCGGCACAGATACGCAGTATTTT. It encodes CATSESGTGVGTDTQYF.

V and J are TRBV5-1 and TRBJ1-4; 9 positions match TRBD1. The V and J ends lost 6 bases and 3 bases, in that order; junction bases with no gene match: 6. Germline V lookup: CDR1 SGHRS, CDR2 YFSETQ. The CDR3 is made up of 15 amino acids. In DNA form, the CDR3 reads TGCGCCAGCACTACAGGGGGCTCGGCTAATGAAAAACTGTTTTTT. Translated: CASTTGGSANEKLFF.

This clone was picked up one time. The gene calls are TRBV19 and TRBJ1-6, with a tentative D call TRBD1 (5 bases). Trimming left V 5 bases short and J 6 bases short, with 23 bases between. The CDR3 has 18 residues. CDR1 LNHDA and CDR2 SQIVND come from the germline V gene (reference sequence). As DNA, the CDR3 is TGTGCCAGTAGTGTGGGACCGATAGTGAGACTCACTAATTCACCCCTCCACTTT. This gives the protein CASSVGPIVRLTNSPLHF.

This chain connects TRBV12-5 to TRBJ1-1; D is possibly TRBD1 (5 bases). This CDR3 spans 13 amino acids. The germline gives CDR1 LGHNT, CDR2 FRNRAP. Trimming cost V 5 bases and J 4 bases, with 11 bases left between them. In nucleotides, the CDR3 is TGTGCTAGTGGTCCCCCCGGGGGCACTGAAGCTTTCTTT. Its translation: CASGPPGGTEAFF.

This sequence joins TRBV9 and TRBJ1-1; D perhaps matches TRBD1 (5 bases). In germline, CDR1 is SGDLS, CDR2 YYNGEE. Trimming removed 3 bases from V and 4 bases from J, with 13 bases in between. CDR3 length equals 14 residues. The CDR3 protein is CASSAEWGGTEAFF. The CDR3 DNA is TGTGCCAGCAGCGCGGAGTGGGGCGGCACTGAAGCTTTCTTT.

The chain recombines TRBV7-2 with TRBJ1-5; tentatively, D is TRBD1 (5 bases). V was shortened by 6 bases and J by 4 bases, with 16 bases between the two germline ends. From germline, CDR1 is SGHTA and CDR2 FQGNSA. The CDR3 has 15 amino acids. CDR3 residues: CASSPEGTTNQPQHF. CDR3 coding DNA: TGTGCCAGCAGTCCCGAAGGGACTACTAATCAGCCCCAGCATTTT.

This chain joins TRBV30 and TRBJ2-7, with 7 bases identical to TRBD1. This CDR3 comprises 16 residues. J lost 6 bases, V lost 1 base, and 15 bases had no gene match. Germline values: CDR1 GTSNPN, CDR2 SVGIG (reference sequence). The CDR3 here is CAWSGDEGATGSEQYF. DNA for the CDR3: TGTGCCTGGAGTGGCGACGAGGGGGCAACAGGGAGCGAGCAGTACTTC.

The CDR3 here is CASSVRFQDSPLHF. For the CDR3, the DNA is TGTGCCAGCAGCGTCAGGTTTCAGGATTCACCCCTCCACTTT. The chain carries TRBV9 and TRBJ1-6; D ambiguous. Deletions cut 2 bases from V and 8 bases from J, with 11 bases between. The CDR3 contains 14 residues. CDR1 is SGDLS and CDR2 is YYNGEE in the germline V gene.

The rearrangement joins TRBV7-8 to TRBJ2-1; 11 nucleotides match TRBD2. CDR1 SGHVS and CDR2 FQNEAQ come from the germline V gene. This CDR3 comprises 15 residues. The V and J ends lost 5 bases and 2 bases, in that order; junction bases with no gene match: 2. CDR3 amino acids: CASSLSGGAYNEQFF. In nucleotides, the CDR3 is TGTGCCAGCAGCCTTAGCGGGGGGGCCTACAATGAGCAGTTCTTC.

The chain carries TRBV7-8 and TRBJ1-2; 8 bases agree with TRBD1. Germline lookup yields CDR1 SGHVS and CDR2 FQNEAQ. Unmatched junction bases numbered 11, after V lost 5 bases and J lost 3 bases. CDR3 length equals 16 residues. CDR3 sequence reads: CASSSNGQGAYYGYTF. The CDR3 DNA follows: TGTGCCAGCAGCAGCAACGGACAGGGTGCCTACTATGGCTACACCTTC.

CDR3 in DNA: TGTGCCAGCAGCTTAGGTTCGCTGAGAATTGAAGTTACTTTCTTT. The encoded protein is CASSLGSLRIEVTFF. This chain links TRBV7-8 with TRBJ1-1; D is uncertain. CDR3 length: 15 residues. Germline-derived CDR1 and CDR2 are SGHVS and FQNEAQ. Deletions cut 1 base from V and 12 bases from J, with 21 bases between.

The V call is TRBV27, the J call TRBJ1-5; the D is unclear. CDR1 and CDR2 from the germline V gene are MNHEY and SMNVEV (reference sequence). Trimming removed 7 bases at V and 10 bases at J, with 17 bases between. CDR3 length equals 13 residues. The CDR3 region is CASKRREFSPQHF. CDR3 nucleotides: TGTGCCAGCAAGAGACGGGAATTCAGTCCCCAGCATTTT.

CDR3 DNA sequence: TGCGCCAGCAGCTACGCCGGGACAGGGAAAGAGACCCAGTACTTC. Residues: CASSYAGTGKETQYF. The genes are TRBV5-1 and TRBJ2-5, with 9 bases lining up with TRBD1. Germline V gives CDR1 SGHRS, CDR2 YFSETQ. This CDR3 is built from 15 residues. J was trimmed by 3 bases and V by 3 bases; bases with no gene match: 6.

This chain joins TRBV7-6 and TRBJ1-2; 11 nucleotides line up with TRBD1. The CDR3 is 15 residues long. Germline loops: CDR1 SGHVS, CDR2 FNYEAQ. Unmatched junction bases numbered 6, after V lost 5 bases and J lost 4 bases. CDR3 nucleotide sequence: TGTGCCAGCAGCCCAGGGACAGGGGGTGGCTATGGCTACACCTTC. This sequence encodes CASSPGTGGGYGYTF.